The clone carrying this TCR beta chain was found many times. Antigen specificity is unknown. This CDR3 spans 15 amino acids. From germline, CDR1 is SGHTA and CDR2 FQGNSA. V lost 2 bases, J lost 0 bases, and 7 bases lay in between. This sample is drawn from a study of neurological immune-mediated disorders. Study-wide results and caveats: HTLV-1-associated myelopathy showed the most TCR clonal expansion; multiple sclerosis the least, below healthy controls.

Synthesis of cDNA was performed by 5'RACE using 10-nucleotide random UMIs. Every sequencing run produced over 160 million TCR-beta sequences, and the sequences from any one run covered 15-18 subjects. TCRdb analysed the 5' RACE reads with MiXCR anew, one entry per CDR3 protein. This sample yields about 59,000 distinct CDR3 sequences, of which approximately 11% are seen a single time; roughly 10% belongs to the top ten. The chain joins TRBV7-2 to TRBJ2-2, with no clear D. Specimen: PBMCs. The receptor comes from a woman in her sixties with HTLV-1-associated myelopathy (HAM/TSP). CDR3: CASSLKATNTGELFF. The CDR3 DNA follows: TGTGCCAGCAGCTTAAAAGCGACGAACACCGGGGAGCTGTTTTTT.